This T cell receptor (beta chain) was recorded in a study of T cell changes during pregnancy in multiple sclerosis. Germline V gene data show CDR1 as SGHTA and CDR2 as FQGNSA. V was trimmed by 5 bases and J by 1 base, leaving 12 bases between them. There are 15 residues in the CDR3. The data were produced by immunoSEQ multiplex PCR, yet TCRdb's version contains in-frame clones alone and is incomplete. The table has 20,000 to 25,000 clones, around 93% seen once. The chain is built from TRBV7-2 and TRBJ1-5; D ambiguous. The TCR was taken from a female donor with multiple sclerosis, enrolled in a pregnancy study. This sample comprised CD4+ T cells from peripheral blood mononuclear cells, obtained in the third trimester of pregnancy. The CDR3 sequence is CASSPDILSNQPQHF. CDR3 DNA: TGTGCCAGCAGCCCAGACATTCTAAGCAATCAGCCCCAGCATTTT.